This TCR beta chain emerged from a study of human T cells and chemical hapten exposure. MiXCR, applied by TCRdb to the RACE reads, yields one record per CDR3 protein. This repertoire shows 25,000 to 30,000 distinct CDR3 sequences, approximately 9% found once; its top ten account for 6.6%. As to time point: patch test 2, 6 weeks after DPC sensitization. As for treatment: therapeutic diphenylcyclopropenone sensitization with weekly scalp DPC. There are many counts of this clonotype. The sequenced sample was whole blood, obtained in connection with sensitization to the hapten diphenylcyclopropenone (DPC). The origin of this receptor is a man younger than 40 with alopecia areata. Some clones in this sample may be carry-over from other donors' samples.

The CDR3 reads CASSLGSGSYNEQFF. The CDR3 nucleotides are TGTGCCAGCAGCTTAGGAAGCGGTTCCTACAATGAGCAGTTCTTC. This rearrangement joins TRBV13 to TRBJ2-1, with D tentatively TRBD2 (5 bases). CDR3 size: 15 residues. The V gene lost 0 bases and the J gene lost 1 base, with 7 bases spanning the gap. Germline CDR1 PRHDT, CDR2 FYEKMQ (reference sequence).